This passage covers 14 T cell receptor beta chains from one sample sequenced in a study of beta chain features in type 1 diabetes. TCRB transcripts that were expressed got sequenced, as all of the isolated RNA had been reverse transcribed. Some clones are missing from TCRdb's copy, which holds only in-frame ones; the method was immunoSEQ multiplex PCR. The sample shows 680,000 or so clones, 15% to 17% of them seen only once. Specimen: naive CD4+ T cells from blood. The receptors stem from a man aged 18 to 35 in good health.

The chain recombines TRBV7-2 with TRBJ1-1; no reliable D call. CDR3 length: 13 residues. Per germline, CDR1 SGHTA and CDR2 FQGNSA. V lost 2 bases and J lost 0, with 4 bases in between. The CDR3 DNA sequence: TGTGCCAGCAGCTTATTCATGAACACTGAAGCTTTCTTT. Its translation is CASSLFMNTEAFF.

This clone has a handful of counts. This sequence joins TRBV7-2 and TRBJ2-7; D not resolved. The V and J ends lost 0 bases and 0 bases respectively, with 9 bases between them. Germline CDR1 reads SGHTA; CDR2 reads FQGNSA. This CDR3 is 15 amino acids long. The CDR3 spells CASSLAVGSSYEQYF. DNA of the CDR3: TGTGCCAGCAGCTTAGCAGTGGGAAGCTCCTACGAGCAGTACTTC.

This clone was counted only a few times. V is TRBV9 and J is TRBJ1-5; 8 nucleotides align to TRBD1. CDR3 length: 15 residues. The germline V gene encodes CDR1 SGDLS and CDR2 YYNGEE. The V gene end was trimmed by 7 bases and the J gene end by 1 base; junction bases not matched to a gene: 7. The CDR3: CASGPGGSSNQPQHF. CDR3 sequence (DNA): TGTGCCAGCGGACCAGGGGGCAGCAGCAATCAGCCCCAGCATTTT.

This clone was seen a handful of times. This rearrangement joins TRBV11-2 to TRBJ2-1, with D possibly matching TRBD2 (6 bases). V was pared by 4 bases and J by 3 bases, with 22 bases between. CDR1 is SGHAT and CDR2 is FQNNGV in the germline V gene. The CDR3 totals 18 residues. CDR3 region: CASSWLTRSSGYYNEQFF. CDR3 nucleotides: TGTGCCAGCAGCTGGCTCACCCGTAGTAGCGGATACTACAATGAGCAGTTCTTC.

J is TRBJ1-1 and V is TRBV6-1; no clear D gene. Germline loops: CDR1 MNHNS, CDR2 SASEGT. The CDR3 is 11 amino acids. V lost 3 bases and J lost 4, with 3 bases in between. The chain's CDR3 is CASSDGTEAFF. The CDR3 DNA sequence: TGTGCCAGCAGTGATGGCACTGAAGCTTTCTTT.

The gene calls are TRBV28 and TRBJ2-2, with a possible D match to TRBD1 (6 bases). Germline V gene sequence: CDR1 MDHEN, CDR2 SYDVKM. The CDR3 sequence is 14 residues long. The V end was cut by 10 bases, the J end by 2 bases, with 14 bases between. The chain's CDR3 is CATTGTFNTGELFF. For the CDR3, the DNA is TGTGCCACCACCGGGACATTCAACACCGGGGAGCTGTTTTTT.

A few counts support this clone. CDR3 in DNA: TGTGCCATCAGGGGACAGGGAGGCACAGATACGCAGTATTTT. Translated: CAIRGQGGTDTQYF. V gene TRBV10-3 combines with J gene TRBJ2-3; TRBD1 aligns across 9 bases. V was pared by 6 bases and J by 1 base, with 2 bases of the junction left unmatched. From germline, CDR1 is ENHRY and CDR2 SYGVKD. CDR3 size: 14 residues.

This clone appeared a few times. The rearrangement links TRBV4-1 to TRBJ1-1; 7 bases match TRBD1. V dropped 0 bases and J dropped 1; count of bases not matched to a gene: 11. Germline CDR1 MGHRA, CDR2 YSYEKL. This CDR3 comprises 18 residues. CDR3 protein: CASSQDPTGWVRNTEAFF. The CDR3 region has the DNA TGCGCCAGCAGCCAAGACCCGACAGGGTGGGTTCGGAACACTGAAGCTTTCTTT.

The chain combines TRBV7-3 with TRBJ2-7; possibly TRBD1 or TRBD2 for D (5 bases each). This CDR3 region has 15 residues. The V end was cut by 1 base, the J end by 0 bases, with 10 bases between. CDR1 SGHTA and CDR2 FQGTGA come from the germline V gene. The CDR3 nucleotides read TGTGCCAGCAGCTTAAATCCAGGGAGCTCCTACGAGCAGTACTTC. This codes for CASSLNPGSSYEQYF.

The sample holds a few counts of this clone. The chain joins TRBV7-2 to TRBJ2-7, with TRBD1 matching 10 bases. The germline gives CDR1 SGHTA, CDR2 FQGNSA. The trim removed 2 bases at V and 3 bases at J, leaving 7 bases unmatched. This CDR3 has 16 amino acids. In DNA, the CDR3 is TGTGCCAGCAGCTTACTAAAGGGACAGGGGAGCTACGAGCAGTACTTC. Protein sequence: CASSLLKGQGSYEQYF.

This sequence joins TRBV10-3 and TRBJ2-7; D is perhaps TRBD1 (5 bases). The ends were cut back, 4 bases at V and 3 bases at J, with 10 bases in the middle. The CDR3 is made up of 13 amino acids. From germline, CDR1 is ENHRY and CDR2 SYGVKD. CDR3 loop: CAISGQTIYEQYF. The DNA for the CDR3 is TGTGCCATCAGTGGACAGACGATCTACGAGCAGTACTTC.

Comments on this clone: The sample carries other DNA sequences with the same CDR3. This rearrangement joins TRBV27 to TRBJ2-4, with D possibly matching TRBD2 (6 bases). The CDR3 extends over 15 amino acids. Germline loops: CDR1 MNHEY, CDR2 SMNVEV (reference sequence). The V and J ends lost 3 bases and 0 bases respectively, with 9 bases between them. DNA for the CDR3: TGTGCCAGCAGTTTGGGAGGTATAGCCAAAAACATTCAGTACTTC. Its translation: CASSLGGIAKNIQYF.

J is TRBJ2-3 and V is TRBV5-4; D is possibly TRBD2 (6 bases). This CDR3 comprises 15 residues. V lost 4 bases, J lost 2 bases, and 14 bases lay in between. Germline loops: CDR1 SGHNT, CDR2 YYREEE (reference sequence). This CDR3 reads CASSRGSGFTDTQYF. CDR3 DNA sequence: TGTGCCAGCAGCCGGGGGAGCGGTTTCACAGATACGCAGTATTTT. Drawing the rest from reference TRBV5-4 and TRBJ2-3, the complete variable domain is ETGVTQSPTHLIKTRGQQVTLRCSSQSGHNTVSWYQQALGQGPQFIFQYYREEENGRGNFPPRFSGLQFPNYSSELNVNALELDDSALYLCASSRGSGFTDTQYFGPGTRLTVL.

This chain uses TRBV18 with TRBJ1-5; D call uncertain. The CDR3 totals 13 residues. Germline V CDR1 and CDR2: KGHSH, LQKENI. The ends were cut back, 3 bases at V and 9 bases at J, with 12 bases in the middle. CDR3 sequence: CASSPDLVGPQHF. CDR3 nucleotides: TGTGCCAGCTCACCTGACCTGGTTGGGCCCCAGCATTTT.